What follows are 21 T cell receptor beta chains derived from one specimen sequenced in a study of cytomegalovirus exposure and HLA in healthy donors. The PCR ran on 60 Vbeta and 13 Jbeta primers. The assay was immunoSEQ multiplex PCR, and TCRdb's table has in-frame clones only and misses some. In all, the sample yields 200,000 or so clones. Sequencing used PBMCs. The source of these receptors is a girl aged 2 to 10 in good health and CMV-seropositive.

The genes are TRBV25-1 and TRBJ2-1; 8 bases line up with TRBD2. Germline trimming cut 4 bases from V and 0 bases from J; bases unmatched to any gene: 5. The CDR3 consists of 16 residues. Germline V gene data show CDR1 as MGHDK and CDR2 as SYGVNS. In DNA, the CDR3 is TGTGCCAGCAGTGCCCTCAGCGGGAGCTCCTACAATGAGCAGTTCTTC. As protein: CASSALSGSSYNEQFF.

The genes are TRBV28 and TRBJ1-2; TRBD1 agrees at 10 bases. Germline CDR1 reads MDHEN; CDR2 reads SYDVKM. V trimming: 3 bases; J trimming: 4 bases; junction bases outside the gene matches: 5. This CDR3 comprises 15 residues. The CDR3 bases are TGTGCCAGCAGTTTTGGACAGGGGGTAGGCTATGGCTACACCTTC. It translates to CASSFGQGVGYGYTF.

The chain links TRBV4-2 to TRBJ2-1; 7 bases fit TRBD2. CDR1 is LGHNA, CDR2 YNFKEQ, per germline. The CDR3 is made up of 15 amino acids. The V and J ends lost 4 bases and 13 bases, in that order; junction bases with no gene match: 16. CDR3 sequence (DNA): TGTGCCAGCAGCCGAATTGCGGGAGCTGGAGTTGAACAGTTCTTC. Translated, it gives CASSRIAGAGVEQFF.

CDR3 DNA sequence: TGTGCCAGCAGTGTACCTAGCGGGAGTAATGAGCAGTTCTTC. This sequence encodes CASSVPSGSNEQFF. J is TRBJ2-1 and V is TRBV2; TRBD2 matches at 10 bases. Losses at the gene ends were 4 bases for V and 7 bases for J; bases not matched to a gene: 4. CDR1 SNHLY and CDR2 FYNNEI come from the germline V gene. The CDR3 is made up of 14 amino acids.

J is TRBJ2-3 and V is TRBV5-4; possible D gene TRBD1, 5 bases. With 4 bases removed from V and 5 bases from J, the gap between germline ends came to 11 bases. The germline gives CDR1 SGHNT, CDR2 YYREEE (reference sequence). CDR3 length: 13 residues. DNA for the CDR3: TGTGCCAGCAGCCCAGCTCAGGGAGATACGCAGTATTTT. Protein sequence: CASSPAQGDTQYF.

The rearrangement joins TRBV18 to TRBJ1-2; 7 bases are a match to TRBD1. V shed 3 bases and J 2 bases; nucleotides not matched to a gene: 3. The germline V gene has CDR1 KGHSH and CDR2 LQKENI. The CDR3 runs 14 residues. The CDR3 sequence: CASSPMDRNYGYTF. CDR3 DNA: TGTGCCAGCTCACCTATGGACAGGAACTATGGCTACACCTTC.

On this clone itself: Additional DNA sequences in this sample encode the identical CDR3. The chain is built from TRBV7-3 and TRBJ1-2; TRBD1 matches 9 bases. Germline CDR1 reads SGHTA; CDR2 reads FQGTGA. With 5 bases clipped from V and 2 bases from J, the junction kept 6 bases outside the gene matches. The CDR3 is 15 amino acids. CDR3 sequence: CASSPGQGPNYGYTF. CDR3 in DNA: TGTGCCAGCAGCCCAGGACAGGGGCCAAACTATGGCTACACCTTC.

The CDR3 here is CASSDRDSSGNTIYF. The CDR3 DNA reads as TGTGCCAGCAGTGATAGGGACAGCTCTGGAAACACCATATATTTT. The chain combines TRBV6-1 with TRBJ1-3, with TRBD1 matching 7 bases. The CDR3 length is 15 residues. Germline V gene data show CDR1 as MNHNS and CDR2 as SASEGT. With 3 bases clipped from V and 0 bases from J, the junction kept 2 bases outside the gene matches.

The chain is built from TRBV2 and TRBJ2-7, with 7 bases aligning to TRBD2. The CDR3 totals 15 residues. V shed 1 base, J shed 5 bases, and the junction held 8 bases outside the gene matches. Germline values: CDR1 SNHLY, CDR2 FYNNEI. The CDR3 sequence is CASSEGTGGGDEQYF. The CDR3 DNA reads as TGTGCCAGCAGTGAAGGAACGGGAGGCGGGGACGAGCAGTACTTC.

The DNA for the CDR3 is TGTGCCAGCAGCTCGGGACTAGCGGCCTACGAGCAGTACTTC. Protein product: CASSSGLAAYEQYF. V usage is TRBV13 and J usage is TRBJ2-7, with 11 bases identical to TRBD2. The V gene end was trimmed by 4 bases and the J gene end by 2 bases; junction bases not matched to a gene: 1. In germline, CDR1 is PRHDT, CDR2 FYEKMQ (reference sequence). The CDR3 length is 14 residues.

CDR3 sequence (DNA): TGCGCCAGCAGCCCAGGAACAATACCGATTGGCTACACCTTC. This translates into CASSPGTIPIGYTF. The chain couples TRBV5-1 to TRBJ1-2, with D unclear. The germline CDR1 and CDR2 sequences are SGHRS and YFSETQ. V was pared by 4 bases and J by 7 bases, with 17 bases between. The CDR3 contains 14 residues.

J is TRBJ1-1 and V is TRBV10-2; 9 nucleotides line up with TRBD1. V shed 4 bases, J shed 4 bases, and the junction held 4 bases outside the gene matches. CDR3 size: 14 residues. Germline values: CDR1 WSHSY, CDR2 SAAADI. The CDR3 loop reads CASSGTGAVTEAFF. CDR3 bases: TGCGCCAGCAGTGGGACAGGGGCAGTCACTGAAGCTTTCTTT.

J is TRBJ2-5 and V is TRBV30; D unclear. The J call may be wrong; the DNA end is better matched by TRBJ2-7. Per germline, CDR1 GTSNPN and CDR2 SVGIG (reference sequence). The CDR3 totals 11 residues. This CDR3 is CAWSAIYEQYF. DNA of the CDR3: TGTGCCTGGAGCGCGATCTACGAGCAGTACTTC.

V gene TRBV7-9 combines with J gene TRBJ2-6; perhaps TRBD1 as D (6 bases). This CDR3 comprises 18 residues. CDR1 is SEHNR and CDR2 is FQNEAQ in the germline V gene (reference sequence). V lost 5 bases, J lost 1 base, and 18 bases lay in between. The chain's CDR3 is CASSVGGAGSSGANVLTF. CDR3 nucleotides: TGTGCCAGCAGCGTAGGGGGAGCAGGCTCTTCTGGGGCCAACGTCCTGACTTTC.

This chain connects TRBV6-5 to TRBJ1-1; D ambiguous. This CDR3 is 11 amino acids long. Germline V gives CDR1 MNHEY, CDR2 SVGAGI. V was cut by 8 bases and J by 9 bases, with 13 bases left in between. As DNA, the CDR3 is TGTGCCAGCGCCAGAGGCCCTAAAGCTTTCTTT. Protein sequence: CASARGPKAFF.

The gene calls are TRBV5-6 and TRBJ1-2; the match to TRBD1 covers 7 bases. V shed 3 bases and J 3 bases; nucleotides not matched to a gene: 5. Germline loops: CDR1 SGHDT, CDR2 YYEEEE. The CDR3 has 14 residues. CDR3 sequence reads: CASSSGDRDYGYTF. CDR3 in DNA: TGTGCCAGCAGCTCAGGCGACAGGGACTATGGCTACACCTTC.

This rearrangement joins TRBV5-5 to TRBJ1-2; 8 bases fit TRBD1. Germline V gene sequence: CDR1 SGHKS, CDR2 YYEKEE (reference sequence). This CDR3 is built from 16 residues. V lost 4 bases, J lost 3 bases, and 11 bases stayed unmatched. The CDR3 region is CASSPGQGGRYYGYTF. For the CDR3, the DNA is TGTGCCAGCAGCCCTGGACAGGGCGGGCGGTACTATGGCTACACCTTC. Full variable domain (missing parts from reference TRBV5-5 and TRBJ1-2): DAGVTQSPTHLIKTRGQQVTLRCSPISGHKSVSWYQQVLGQGPQFIFQYYEKEERGRGNFPDRFSARQFPNYSSELNVNALLLGDSALYLCASSPGQGGRYYGYTFGSGTRLTVV.

The rearrangement uses TRBV6-1 and TRBJ2-1; D not certain. CDR3 length: 11 residues. V lost 1 base to trimming and J lost 9 bases, with 4 bases between them. Germline CDR1 and CDR2: MNHNS and SASEGT. Here the CDR3 reads CASSEGSEQFF. The CDR3 coding sequence is TGTGCCAGCAGTGAAGGGAGTGAGCAGTTCTTC.

The chain is built from TRBV2 and TRBJ2-1; TRBD2 aligns across 9 bases. The CDR3 totals 15 residues. Losses at the gene ends were 1 base for V and 8 bases for J; bases not matched to a gene: 6. In germline, CDR1 is SNHLY, CDR2 FYNNEI. This chain's CDR3 is CASSEEGLAFHEQFF. In DNA, the CDR3 is TGTGCCAGCAGTGAAGAGGGACTAGCATTCCATGAGCAGTTCTTC.

The V gene is TRBV5-4, the J gene TRBJ2-1; perhaps TRBD1 as D (6 bases). CDR1 SGHNT and CDR2 YYREEE come from the germline V gene (reference sequence). This CDR3 is built from 14 residues. V dropped 8 bases and J dropped 6 bases, with 18 bases sitting between them. This CDR3 reads CASGFQGNFNEQFF. Written as DNA, the CDR3 is TGTGCCAGTGGATTTCAGGGGAATTTCAATGAGCAGTTCTTC.

V gene TRBV6-5 combines with J gene TRBJ2-2; unclear D gene. The V gene's germline CDR1 is MNHEY and CDR2 SVGAGI. There are 15 residues in the CDR3. Trimming shortened V by 2 bases and J by 1 base, and 8 bases separated the two germline ends. CDR3 bases: TGTGCCAGCAGTTACGCTCAGATGAACACCGGGGAGCTGTTTTTT. It codes for CASSYAQMNTGELFF.